This T cell receptor (beta chain) was sequenced in a study of early T cells in non-severe SARS-CoV-2 infection (dated by TCRdb to the early 2020s). The study in broad terms: Because TCR sequencing was done on bulk RNA from unsorted whole blood, the alpha and beta chains could not be paired. Broad study findings and their caveats: VDJdb matching was skewed toward anti-spike CD8 responses and likely underestimated virus-specific expansions, missing private and CD4 specificities.

This was a case-control study nested in a cohort of healthcare workers in London, UK, who had nasopharyngeal swab PCR tests and blood samples taken every week. Between 23 and 31 March 2020, the week of the UK lockdown, healthcare workers were enrolled and then followed up weekly for as long as 16 weeks. Receptor libraries were prepared by 5' RACE. The listed sequencing device is NextSeq 500. The TCR library protocol attached unique molecular identifiers to individual cDNA molecules to correct for sequencing error and PCR bias. TCR alpha and beta chains were both sequenced, and the abundances of alpha and beta sequences in each sample were closely correlated with each other. The published analysis was carried out like this. Decombinator V4 was used to annotate the V gene, J gene and CDR3 of the TCR sequences. TCRs were defined as expanded if a significant change between any two time points was detected under a Poisson model with p below 0.0001. TCR abundances were normalised to the total number of TCRs sequenced in each sample and reported as counts per million. TRAV1-2 paired with TRAJ12, TRAJ20 or TRAJ33 defined MAIT TCRs, while TRAV10 paired with TRAJ18 defined iNKT TCRs. A search of VDJdb, accessed on 1 November 2021, was run for TCRs annotated to CMV, EBV and SARS-CoV-2, with TCRs annotated for multiple antigens excluded. The public sequencing data were trimmed at Q25 with fastp and processed into clonotypes with MiXCR by TCRdb, which kept only in-frame beta chains. Merged by CDR3 protein, the rows form single entries marked with the most common genes and DNA. The V and J calls shown here were made by TCRdb, not taken from the authors' results. The sample table contains 65,000 to 80,000 distinct CDR3 sequences; only one count was recorded for about 12% of them. Of the sample, 6% is held by the ten largest clones.

As encoded in the germline V gene (reference sequence), CDR1 is SEHNR while CDR2 is FQNEAQ. V is cut by 3 bases and J by 7 bases, and the space between the germline ends is 19 bases. The CDR3 runs 15 residues from the cysteine to the phenylalanine. Only the CDR3 portion is preserved as DNA: 45 bases, with reading frame beginning at the first base. Notes on this clonotype: What antigen it recognizes has not been identified. No much larger clone exists at a distance of one base, and base qualities are not known.

Recombination joined TRBV7-9 with TRBJ2-7, and possibly TRBD2, on 5 matching bases. The sequenced sample was whole blood. The receptor comes from an adult who was a healthcare worker with PCR-confirmed SARS-CoV-2 infection or an uninfected control (not recorded which). The CDR3 here reads CASSLFRGWVREQYF. At the DNA level, the sequence is TGTGCCAGCAGCTTGTTTCGGGGTTGGGTACGGGAGCAGTACTTC.